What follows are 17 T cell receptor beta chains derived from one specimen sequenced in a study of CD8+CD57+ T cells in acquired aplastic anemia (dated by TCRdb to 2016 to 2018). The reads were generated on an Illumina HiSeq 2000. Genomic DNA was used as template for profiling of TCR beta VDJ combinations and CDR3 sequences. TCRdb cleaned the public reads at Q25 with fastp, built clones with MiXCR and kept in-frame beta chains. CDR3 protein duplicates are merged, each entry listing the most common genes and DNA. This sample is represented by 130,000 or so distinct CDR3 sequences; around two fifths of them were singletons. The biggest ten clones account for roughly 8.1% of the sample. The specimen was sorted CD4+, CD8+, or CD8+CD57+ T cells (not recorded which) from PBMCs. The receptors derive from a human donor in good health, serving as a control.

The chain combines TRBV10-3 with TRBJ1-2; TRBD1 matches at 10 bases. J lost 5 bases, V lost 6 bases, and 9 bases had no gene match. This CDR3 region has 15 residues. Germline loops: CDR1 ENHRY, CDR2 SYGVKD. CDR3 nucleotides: TGTGCCATCAGCGCCAGACAGGGGGCCGAATATGGCTACACCTTC. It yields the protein CAISARQGAEYGYTF.

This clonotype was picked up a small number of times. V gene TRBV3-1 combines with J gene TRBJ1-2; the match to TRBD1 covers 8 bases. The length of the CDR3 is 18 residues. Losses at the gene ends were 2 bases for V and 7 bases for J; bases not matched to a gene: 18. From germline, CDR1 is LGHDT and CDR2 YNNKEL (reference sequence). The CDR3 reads CASSQNNGIQGASGGYTF. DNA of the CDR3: TGTGCCAGCAGCCAAAACAATGGGATCCAGGGGGCCAGTGGTGGCTACACCTTC.

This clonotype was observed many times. The CDR3 DNA sequence: TGCAGTGCTAGAACCGAGGGCTATGGCTACACCTTC. Protein product: CSARTEGYGYTF. J is TRBJ1-2 and V is TRBV20-1; D ambiguous. This CDR3 has 12 amino acids. Trimming shortened V by 2 bases and J by 4 bases, and 8 bases separated the two germline ends. Germline CDR1 is DFQATT and CDR2 is SNEGSKA (reference sequence).

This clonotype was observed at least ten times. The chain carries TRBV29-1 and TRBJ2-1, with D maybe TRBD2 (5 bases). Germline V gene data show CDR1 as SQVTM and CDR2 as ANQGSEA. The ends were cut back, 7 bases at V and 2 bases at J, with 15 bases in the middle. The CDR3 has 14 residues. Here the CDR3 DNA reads TGCAGCGCCCGTCCACCGGGGACCTACAATGAGCAGTTCTTC. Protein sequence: CSARPPGTYNEQFF.

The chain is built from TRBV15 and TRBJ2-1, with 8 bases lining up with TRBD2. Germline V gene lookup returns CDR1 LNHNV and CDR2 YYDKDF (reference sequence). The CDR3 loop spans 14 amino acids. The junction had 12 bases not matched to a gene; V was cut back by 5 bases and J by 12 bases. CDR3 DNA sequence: TGTGCCACCAGCGTCCCAAGCAGCGGGGGTGGGCAGTTCTTC. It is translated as CATSVPSSGGGQFF.

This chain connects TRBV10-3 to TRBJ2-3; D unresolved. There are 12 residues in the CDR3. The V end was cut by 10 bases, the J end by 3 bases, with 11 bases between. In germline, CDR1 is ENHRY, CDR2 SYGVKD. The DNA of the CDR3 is TGTGCCACAAGGGTTGGGACAGATACGCAGTATTTT. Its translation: CATRVGTDTQYF.

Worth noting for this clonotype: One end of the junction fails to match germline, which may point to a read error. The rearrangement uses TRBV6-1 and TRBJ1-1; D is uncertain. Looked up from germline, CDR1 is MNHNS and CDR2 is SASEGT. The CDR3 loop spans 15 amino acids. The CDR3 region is CASSVSYRSNTEASF. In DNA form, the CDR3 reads TGTGCCAGCAGTGTGTCGTATCGATCGAACACTGAAGCTTCCTTT.

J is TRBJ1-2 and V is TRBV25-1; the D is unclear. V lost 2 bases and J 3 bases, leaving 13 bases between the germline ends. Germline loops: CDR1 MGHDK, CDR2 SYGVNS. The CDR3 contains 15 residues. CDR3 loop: CASSERGTSDYGYTF. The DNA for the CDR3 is TGTGCCAGCAGTGAACGGGGTACCTCGGACTATGGCTACACCTTC.

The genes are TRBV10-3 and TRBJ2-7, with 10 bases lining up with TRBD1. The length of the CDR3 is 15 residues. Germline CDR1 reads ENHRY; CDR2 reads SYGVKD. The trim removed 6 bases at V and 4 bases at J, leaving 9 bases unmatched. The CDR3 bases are TGTGCCATCAGCCGTATGGGACAGGGGCCTTACGAGCAGTACTTC. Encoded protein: CAISRMGQGPYEQYF.

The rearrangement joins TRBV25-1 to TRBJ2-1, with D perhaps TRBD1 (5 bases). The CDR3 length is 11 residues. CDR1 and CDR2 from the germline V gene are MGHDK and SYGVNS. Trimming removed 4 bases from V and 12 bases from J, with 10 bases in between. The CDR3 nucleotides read TGTGCCAGCAGTGGCAGGGAAAGGCAGTTCTTC. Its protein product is CASSGRERQFF.

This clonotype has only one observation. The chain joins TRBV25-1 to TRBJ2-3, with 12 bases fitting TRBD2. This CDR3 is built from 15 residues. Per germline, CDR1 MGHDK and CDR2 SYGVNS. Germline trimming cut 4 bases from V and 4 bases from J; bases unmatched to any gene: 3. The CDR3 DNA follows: TGTGCCAGCAGTGCCCTAGCGGGAGGGTCAGATACGCAGTATTTT. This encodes CASSALAGGSDTQYF. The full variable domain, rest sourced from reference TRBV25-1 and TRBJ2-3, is EADIYQTPRYLVIGTGKKITLECSQTMGHDKMYWYQQDPGMELHLIHYSYGVNSTEKGDLSSESTVSRIRTEHFPLTLESARPSHTSQYLCASSALAGGSDTQYFGPGTRLTVL.

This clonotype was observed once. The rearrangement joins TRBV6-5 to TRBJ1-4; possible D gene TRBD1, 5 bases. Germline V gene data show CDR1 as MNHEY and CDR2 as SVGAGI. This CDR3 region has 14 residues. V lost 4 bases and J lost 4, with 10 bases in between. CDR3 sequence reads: CASSWGGDNEKLFF. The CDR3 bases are TGTGCCAGCAGTTGGGGGGGAGATAATGAAAAACTGTTTTTT.

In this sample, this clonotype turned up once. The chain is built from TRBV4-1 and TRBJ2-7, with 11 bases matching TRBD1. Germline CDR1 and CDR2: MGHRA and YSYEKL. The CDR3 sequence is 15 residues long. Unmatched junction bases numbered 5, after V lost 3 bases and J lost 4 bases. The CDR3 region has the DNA TGCGCCAGCAGCCAGACCGGGACAGGGGGATACGAGCAGTACTTC. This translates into CASSQTGTGGYEQYF.

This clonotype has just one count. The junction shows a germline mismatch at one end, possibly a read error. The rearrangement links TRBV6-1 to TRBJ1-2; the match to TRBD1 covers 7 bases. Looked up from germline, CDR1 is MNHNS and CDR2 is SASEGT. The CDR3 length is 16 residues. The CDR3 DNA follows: TGTGCCAGCACTGAAGAGATCCGGAACAGGGGTCGAGGCTACACCTTC. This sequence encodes CASTEEIRNRGRGYTF.

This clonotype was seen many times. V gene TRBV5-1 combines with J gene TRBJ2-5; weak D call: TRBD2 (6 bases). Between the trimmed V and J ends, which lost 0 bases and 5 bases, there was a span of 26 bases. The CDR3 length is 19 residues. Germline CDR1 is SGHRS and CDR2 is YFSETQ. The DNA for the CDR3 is TGCGCCAGCAGCTTGGTGGTGGTCTTCGGCGGGACGGGCCGCGAGACCCAGTACTTC. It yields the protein CASSLVVVFGGTGRETQYF.

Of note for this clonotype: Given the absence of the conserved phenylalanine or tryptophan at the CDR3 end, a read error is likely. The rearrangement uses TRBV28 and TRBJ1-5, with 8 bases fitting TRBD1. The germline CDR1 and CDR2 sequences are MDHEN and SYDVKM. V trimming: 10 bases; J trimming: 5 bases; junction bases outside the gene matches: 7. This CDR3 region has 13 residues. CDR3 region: CATDRGLYQPQHL. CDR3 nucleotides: TGTGCCACCGACAGGGGCCTCTATCAGCCCCAGCATCTT.

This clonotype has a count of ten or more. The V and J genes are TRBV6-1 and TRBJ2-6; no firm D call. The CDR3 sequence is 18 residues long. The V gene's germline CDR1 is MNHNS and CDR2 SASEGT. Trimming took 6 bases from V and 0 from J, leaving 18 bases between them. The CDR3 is CASSPGHTSYSGANVLTF. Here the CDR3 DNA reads TGTGCCAGCAGCCCTGGGCACACATCGTACTCTGGGGCCAACGTCCTGACTTTC.